Following are 17 T cell receptor beta chains from one sample sequenced in a study of cytomegalovirus exposure and HLA in healthy donors. The study ran its PCR with 60 Vbeta and 13 Jbeta primers. Clones were sequenced by immunoSEQ multiplex PCR, and TCRdb holds only the in-frame ones, with some missing. The table has over 95,000 clones, approximately 80% seen once; the top ten hold 10% to 15%. The specimen sequenced was PBMCs. Every receptor here comes from a woman aged 40 to 55 in good health and CMV-seropositive.

The chain employs TRBV6-5 and TRBJ1-2; 7 positions match TRBD1. The CDR3 is made up of 13 amino acids. Germline CDR1 and CDR2: MNHEY and SVGAGI. Trimming took 4 bases from V and 8 from J; bases not matched to a gene: 7. CDR3 coding DNA: TGTGCCAGCAGTTCCGACAGGGCGGGAGGCTACACCTTC. It translates to CASSSDRAGGYTF.

CDR3 sequence reads: CASSWEAREKLFF. In DNA form, the CDR3 reads TGTGCCAGCAGCTGGGAGGCGCGGGAAAAACTGTTTTTT. The V call is TRBV7-8, the J call TRBJ1-4; D gene ambiguous. The V gene lost 4 bases and the J gene lost 8 bases, with 11 bases spanning the gap. Germline-derived CDR1 and CDR2 are SGHVS and FQNEAQ. This CDR3 spans 13 amino acids.

This clone was detected a few times. Here the CDR3 reads CSVEDPRKGAGNTIYF. CDR3 in DNA: TGCAGCGTTGAAGATCCTCGTAAGGGGGCAGGGAACACCATATATTTT. This chain connects TRBV29-1 to TRBJ1-3; 7 nucleotides agree with TRBD1. The V segment lost 0 bases and the J segment 7 bases; nucleotides outside the gene matches: 12. The V gene's germline CDR1 is SQVTM and CDR2 ANQGSEA. This CDR3 region has 16 residues.

This clone was seen a single time. V is TRBV9 and J is TRBJ1-2; no clear D gene. Germline CDR1 and CDR2: SGDLS and YYNGEE. This CDR3 comprises 12 residues. V was shortened by 0 bases and J by 4 bases, with 4 bases between the two germline ends. CDR3 region: CASSVDSYGYTF. CDR3 DNA sequence: TGTGCCAGCAGCGTAGACAGCTATGGCTACACCTTC.

The chain couples TRBV19 to TRBJ1-6; 7 bases align to TRBD1. J gave up 9 bases and V 4 bases, and 6 bases lay outside the gene matches. The length of the CDR3 is 14 residues. Germline V gives CDR1 LNHDA, CDR2 SQIVND (reference sequence). DNA for the CDR3: TGTGCCAGTAGTACTAAGGGGGCAGGTTCACCCCTCCACTTT. Translation gives CASSTKGAGSPLHF.

This chain links TRBV5-4 with TRBJ1-1, with 10 nucleotides matching TRBD1. The CDR3 sequence is 14 residues long. V lost 1 base, J lost 4 bases, and 1 base stayed unmatched. Looked up from germline, CDR1 is SGHNT and CDR2 is YYREEE (reference sequence). In nucleotides, the CDR3 is TGTGCCAGCAGCTTGTGGACAGGGGGCACTGAAGCTTTCTTT. Its protein is CASSLWTGGTEAFF.

This clone was seen a single time. For the CDR3, the DNA is TGTGCCAGCAGCTCCTGGGCCGGAGGGAATCAGCCCCAGCATTTT. Translating gives CASSSWAGGNQPQHF. This chain links TRBV5-4 with TRBJ1-5; the D is unclear. Trimming took off 3 bases at V and 4 bases at J, with 14 bases between the two ends. This CDR3 contains 15 residues. CDR1 is SGHNT, CDR2 YYREEE, per germline (reference sequence).

V and J are TRBV27 and TRBJ1-5, with TRBD1 identical over 8 bases. This CDR3 has 15 residues. The V segment lost 6 bases and the J segment 2 bases; nucleotides outside the gene matches: 6. The V gene's germline CDR1 is MNHEY and CDR2 SMNVEV (reference sequence). CDR3: CASRGGQARNQPQHF. The CDR3 coding sequence is TGTGCCAGCAGGGGGGGACAGGCGCGCAATCAGCCCCAGCATTTT.

This rearrangement joins TRBV27 to TRBJ1-5; no firm D call. The CDR3 is 15 amino acids. Looked up from germline, CDR1 is MNHEY and CDR2 is SMNVEV (reference sequence). Trimming stripped 6 bases from V and 0 bases from J, with 12 bases between. This chain's CDR3 is CASSHLAASNQPQHF. CDR3 coding DNA: TGTGCCAGCAGCCATCTGGCGGCTAGCAATCAGCCCCAGCATTTT.

This chain joins TRBV18 and TRBJ1-4; D gene uncertain. The V gene lost 1 base and the J gene lost 8 bases, with 8 bases spanning the gap. Germline lookup yields CDR1 KGHSH and CDR2 LQKENI. This CDR3 has 13 amino acids. The CDR3 loop reads CASSPRGAEKLFF. The CDR3 bases are TGTGCCAGCTCACCACGGGGAGCAGAAAAACTGTTTTTT.

The rearrangement links TRBV5-6 to TRBJ2-5; 7 nucleotides align to TRBD1. The V gene's germline CDR1 is SGHDT and CDR2 YYEEEE. The V and J ends lost 3 bases and 7 bases, in that order; junction bases with no gene match: 9. This CDR3 spans 14 amino acids. CDR3 protein: CASSWGQRTGTQYF. The CDR3, as DNA: TGTGCCAGCAGCTGGGGACAGCGCACAGGGACCCAGTACTTC.

V and J are TRBV7-8 and TRBJ1-3, with no clear D. Germline V gives CDR1 SGHVS, CDR2 FQNEAQ. Between the trimmed V and J ends, which lost 5 bases and 3 bases, there was a span of 8 bases. The CDR3 has 13 residues. The CDR3: CASSLYFGNTIYF. In DNA, the CDR3 is TGTGCCAGCAGCCTGTACTTTGGAAACACCATATATTTT.

The chain employs TRBV7-2 and TRBJ1-1, with TRBD1 as a possible D gene (5 bases). The CDR3 spans 15 residues. V was pared by 1 base and J by 1 base, with 10 bases between. CDR1 is SGHTA and CDR2 is FQGNSA in the germline V gene. CDR3 bases: TGTGCCAGCAGCTTAGGGCGGGGGGGGAACACTGAAGCTTTCTTT. Its translation is CASSLGRGGNTEAFF.

The chain is built from TRBV4-1 and TRBJ1-6, with 9 bases fitting TRBD1. This CDR3 is 13 amino acids long. Trimming took 4 bases from V and 12 from J; bases not matched to a gene: 4. The germline V gene encodes CDR1 MGHRA and CDR2 YSYEKL. The DNA of the CDR3 is TGCGCCAGCAGCCTCTCGACAGGGGGACCCCTCCACTTT. This codes for CASSLSTGGPLHF.

J is TRBJ1-3 and V is TRBV6-5, with 8 positions matching TRBD1. This CDR3 contains 15 residues. Germline lookup yields CDR1 MNHEY and CDR2 SVGAGI. V was pared by 2 bases and J by 4 bases, with 4 bases of the junction left unmatched. CDR3 region: CASSYQGAKGNTIYF. CDR3 nucleotide sequence: TGTGCCAGCAGTTACCAGGGGGCGAAAGGAAACACCATATATTTT.

CDR3 DNA: TGTGCCAGAAGCGCAAGCTCCCGGGGTGGTACTGGAAACACCATATATTTT. Translating it yields CARSASSRGGTGNTIYF. The chain links TRBV5-3 to TRBJ1-3; no clear D. TRBV5-3 counts as an open reading frame of uncertain function. V was trimmed by 4 bases and J by 2 bases, leaving 19 bases between them. This CDR3 has 17 amino acids.

This chain joins TRBV7-3 and TRBJ1-1, with D possibly being TRBD1 (5 bases). Trimming took off 3 bases at V and 3 bases at J, with 8 bases between the two ends. CDR3 length: 13 residues. Germline CDR1 is SGHTA and CDR2 is FQGTGA. CDR3 protein: CASSFSGDTEAFF. The CDR3, as DNA: TGTGCCAGCAGCTTTTCGGGGGACACTGAAGCTTTCTTT.